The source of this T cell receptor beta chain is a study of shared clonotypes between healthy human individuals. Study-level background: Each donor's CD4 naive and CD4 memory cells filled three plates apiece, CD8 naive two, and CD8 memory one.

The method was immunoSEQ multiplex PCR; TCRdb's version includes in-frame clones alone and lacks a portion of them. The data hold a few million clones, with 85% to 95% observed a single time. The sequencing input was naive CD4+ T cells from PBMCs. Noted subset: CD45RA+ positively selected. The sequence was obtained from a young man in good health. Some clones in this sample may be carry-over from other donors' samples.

The chain's CDR3 is CASSPSRTAAKNIQYF. The CDR3 DNA reads as TGTGCCAGTAGTCCCTCACGGACAGCAGCCAAAAACATTCAGTACTTC. The V gene is TRBV19, the J gene TRBJ2-4; D possibly corresponds to TRBD1 (6 bases). Germline-derived CDR1 and CDR2 are LNHDA and SQIVND (reference sequence). V was trimmed by 5 bases and J by 0 bases, leaving 14 bases between them. This CDR3 comprises 16 residues. Together with reference TRBV19 and TRBJ2-4, the CDR3 gives the full variable domain: DGGITQSPKYLFRKEGQNVTLSCEQNLNHDAMYWYRQDPGQGLRLIYYSQIVNDFQKGDIAEGYSVSREKKESFPLTVTSAQKNPTAFYLCASSPSRTAAKNIQYFGAGTRLSVL.